The entry below describes one TCR beta chain. The sample originates from a study of cytomegalovirus exposure and HLA in healthy donors. A multiplex PCR was run with 60 Vbeta primers and 13 Jbeta primers. The table came from immunoSEQ multiplex PCR; TCRdb's copy has only in-frame clones and leaves some out. The sample has some 170,000 clones; around 81% are singletons. With V trimmed by 7 bases and J by 6 bases, 8 bases remained unmatched. The CDR3 extends over 13 amino acids. CDR1 SQVTM and CDR2 ANQGSEA come from the germline V gene. The chain recombines TRBV29-1 with TRBJ1-2; 10 bases fit TRBD1. The sequencing sample was made of PBMCs. The receptor was isolated from a woman between 18 and 30 years old in good health and CMV-seropositive. DNA of the CDR3: TGCAGCGACTCTAGGACAGGGGGGGATGGCTACACCTTC. Its translation: CSDSRTGGDGYTF.